The 5 T cell receptor beta chains below were found in one sample sequenced in a study of molecular identifiers for immune sequencing clone quantification. In TCRdb, the PCR reads were re-called with MiXCR into one record per CDR3 protein. The sample has about 320,000 distinct CDR3 sequences, around a fifth seen once. Sample: naive CD8+ T cells from blood, with Jurkat cell RNA spiked in. The subset here: FACS-sorted CD8+CD4-CCR7+CD45RA+ naive T cells. These receptors were taken from a human donor in good health. Some libraries in this study had Jurkat cell RNA spiked in.

This clonotype has a count of ten or more. The chain joins TRBV30 to TRBJ2-3; no firm D call. V was shortened by 3 bases and J by 4 bases, with 5 bases between the two germline ends. The CDR3 has 11 residues. From germline, CDR1 is GTSNPN and CDR2 SVGIG (reference sequence). The CDR3 here is CAWRTADTQYF. In nucleotides, the CDR3 is TGTGCCTGGAGGACCGCAGATACGCAGTATTTT.

Many counts were recorded for this clonotype. V usage is TRBV6-5 and J usage is TRBJ2-1, with unresolved D. The CDR3 contains 16 residues. The ends were cut back, 6 bases at V and 0 bases at J, with 15 bases in the middle. CDR1 and CDR2 (germline): MNHEY, SVGAGI. Here the CDR3 reads CASSPPDASSYNEQFF. CDR3 in DNA: TGTGCCAGCAGCCCCCCGGACGCGAGCTCCTACAATGAGCAGTTCTTC.

As regards this clonotype: A much larger clone differs by one base, so this may be a read error. J is TRBJ2-7 and V is TRBV7-9, with 10 bases aligning to TRBD2. In germline, CDR1 is SEHNR, CDR2 FQNEAQ (reference sequence). The CDR3 runs to 15 residues. The DNA of the CDR3 is TGTGCCAGCAGCTTAGGGACTAGCGGATTCTACGGGCAGTACTTC. This sequence encodes CASSLGTSGFYGQYF.

In this sample, this clonotype turned up many times. This chain connects TRBV27 to TRBJ1-5, with TRBD1 matching over 7 bases. Germline V gene data show CDR1 as MNHEY and CDR2 as SMNVEV (reference sequence). The CDR3 covers 15 residues. Unmatched junction bases numbered 4, after V lost 0 bases and J lost 5 bases. CDR3 amino acids: CASSLSRGGDQPQHF. CDR3 coding DNA: TGTGCCAGCAGTTTATCGAGAGGGGGCGATCAGCCCCAGCATTTT.

This clonotype appeared a few times. The chain joins TRBV27 to TRBJ2-3; TRBD2 aligns across 10 bases. Germline loops: CDR1 MNHEY, CDR2 SMNVEV (reference sequence). The CDR3 is made up of 16 amino acids. Unmatched junction bases numbered 5, after V lost 1 base and J lost 4 bases. The CDR3 nucleotides read TGTGCCAGCAGTTTATGGCTAGCGGGAGTGGCAGATACGCAGTATTTT. Its translation is CASSLWLAGVADTQYF.